This T cell receptor (beta chain) was retrieved from a study of chemoradiotherapy in HPV16-positive cancers. Study results and caveats: Better recurrence-free survival went with HPV-responsive T-cell expansion in HPV16-positive patients. HPV-specific T cells were functionally defined from only two HPV16-positive patients. Candidate HPV-specific clones and E7-related TCR motifs grew in tumor during treatment.

Sequenced by immunoSEQ multiplex PCR; TCRdb stores in-frame clones only, minus some. The sample includes about 15,000 clones, 60% to 80% seen only once; the top ten take 1.3%. The CDR3 totals 13 residues. Germline-derived CDR1 and CDR2 are MNHEY and SMNVEV (reference sequence). Between the trimmed V and J ends, which lost 4 bases and 6 bases, there was a span of 10 bases. With respect to this clone: As yet, its antigen is unknown.

The sequence was obtained from a human donor with HPV-associated anogenital cancer. This chain joins TRBV27 and TRBJ2-1; weak D call: TRBD1 (6 bases). This specimen was collected from a patient who underwent chemoradiotherapy. The CDR3 sequence: CASSSDSINEQFF. The CDR3, as DNA: TGTGCCAGCAGTTCGGACAGCATCAATGAGCAGTTCTTC.